This note documents a single TCR beta chain sequence. The data originate from a study of blood T cell repertoires in COVID-19. Study information: The study drew acute and convalescent COVID-19 samples from the United States, Italy and Spain.

Original processing notes: Amplified reference gene primers provided the basis for estimating nucleated cell counts. Profiling relied on immunoSEQ multiplex PCR, and the TCRdb table lists in-frame clones only, not all of them. Clonal size and the V and J genes are those of that table, whereas D and trimming came from the DNA. Here the sample spans 200,000 to 250,000 clones, 85% to 90% being singletons. Germline V gives CDR1 MNHEY, CDR2 SVGAGI. The V end was cut by 2 bases, the J end by 7 bases, with 8 bases between. The CDR3 length is 12 residues. The sequencing input was PBMCs or T cells enriched from blood (not recorded which). The sequence came from a woman aged 50 to 60 in a cohort exposed to, infected with or recovered from COVID-19 (not recorded which). The rearrangement joins TRBV6-5 to TRBJ1-2; possible D gene TRBD1, 5 bases. The CDR3 protein is CASSYPGGGYTF. The DNA of the CDR3 is TGTGCCAGCAGTTACCCGGGGGGTGGCTACACCTTC.